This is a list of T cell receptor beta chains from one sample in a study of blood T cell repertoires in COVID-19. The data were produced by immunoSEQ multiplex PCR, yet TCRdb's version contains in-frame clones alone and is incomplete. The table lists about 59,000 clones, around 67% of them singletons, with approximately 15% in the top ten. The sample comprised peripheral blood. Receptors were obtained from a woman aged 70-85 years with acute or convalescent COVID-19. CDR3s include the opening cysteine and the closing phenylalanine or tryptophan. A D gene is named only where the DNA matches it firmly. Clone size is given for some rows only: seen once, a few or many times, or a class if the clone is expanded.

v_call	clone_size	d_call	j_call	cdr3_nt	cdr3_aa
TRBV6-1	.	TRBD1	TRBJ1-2	TGTGCCAGCAGTGAGAACCGGGACAGAATATGGTATGGCTACACCTTC	CASSENRDRIWYGYTF
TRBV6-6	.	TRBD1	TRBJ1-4	TGTGCCAGCAGACGAGGAGACAGGGGGAGAACTAATGAAAAACTGTTTTTT	CASRRGDRGRTNEKLFF
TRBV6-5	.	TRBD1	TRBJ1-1	TGTGCCAGCAGTTACGGTGGGACAGGGTTAGCTTTCTTT	CASSYGGTGLAFF
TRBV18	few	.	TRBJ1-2	TGTGCCAGCTCACAAGAGTTAGACTATGGCTACACCTTC	CASSQELDYGYTF
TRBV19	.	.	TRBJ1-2	TGTGCCAGTAGATACGCCCCGGGAGACTATGGCTACACCTTC	CASRYAPGDYGYTF
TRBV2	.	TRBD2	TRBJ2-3	TGTGCCAGCCGACTAGCGGGAGGGATCACAGATACGCAGTATTTT	CASRLAGGITDTQYF
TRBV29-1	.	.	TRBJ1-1	TGCAGCGTTCTCAGGGGAGTCACTGAAGCTTTCTTT	CSVLRGVTEAFF
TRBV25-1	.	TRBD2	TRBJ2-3	TGTGCCAGCAGTGATCCCGGGGAGGGGCAGGGCACAGATACGCAGTATTTT	CASSDPGEGQGTDTQYF
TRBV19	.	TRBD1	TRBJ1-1	TGTGCCAGTAGCCCCCGGGACAGGGTGCTCGGGGCTTTCTTT	CASSPRDRVLGAFF
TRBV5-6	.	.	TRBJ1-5	TGTGCCAGCAGCTCCCAGGGGCTGTTCAATCAGCCCCAGCATTTT	CASSSQGLFNQPQHF
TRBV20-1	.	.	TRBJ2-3	TGCAGTGCTACCAGTCTAGATACGCAGTATTTT	CSATSLDTQYF
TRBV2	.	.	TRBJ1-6	TGTGCCAGCCGAGGGGGATTCTATAATTCACCCCTCCACTTT	CASRGGFYNSPLHF
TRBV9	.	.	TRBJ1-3	TGTGCCAGCAGCGTAGAACCAGCTGGAAACACCATATATTTT	CASSVEPAGNTIYF
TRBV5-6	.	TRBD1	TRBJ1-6	TGTGCCAGCAGCCCGGGACAGAATAATTCACCCCTCCACTTT	CASSPGQNNSPLHF
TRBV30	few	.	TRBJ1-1	TGTGCCTGGAGGGGGCAGGGGAACACTGAAGCTTTCTTT	CAWRGQGNTEAFF
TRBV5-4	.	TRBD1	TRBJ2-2	TGTGCCAGCAGCTTGGGGACAGGGGACACCGGGGAGCTGTTTTTT	CASSLGTGDTGELFF
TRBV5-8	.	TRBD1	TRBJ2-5	TGTGCCAGCAGCGGGGGCTCGACAGGGGTCGGAGAGACCCAGTACTTC	CASSGGSTGVGETQYF
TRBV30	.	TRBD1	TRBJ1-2	TGTGCCTGGAGTGTTGGACAGGGTACAGGTGGCTACACCTTC	CAWSVGQGTGGYTF
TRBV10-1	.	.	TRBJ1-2	TGCGCCAGCAGTCAAGACAGGATCTATGGCTACACCTTC	CASSQDRIYGYTF
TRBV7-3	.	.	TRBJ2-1	TGTGCCAGCAGCCCTAGTCACGACGGCACTGAGCAGTTCTTC	CASSPSHDGTEQFF
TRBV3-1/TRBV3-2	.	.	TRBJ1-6	TGTGCCAGCAGCCCCGGGACAATGAATTCACCCCTCCACTTT	CASSPGTMNSPLHF
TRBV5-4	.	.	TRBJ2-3	TGTGCCAGCAGCTTGGCCAATTCAGATACGCAGTATTTT	CASSLANSDTQYF
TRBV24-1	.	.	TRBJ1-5	TGTGCCACCGGCGGGGGGGGAAGGGGAAATCAGCCCCAGCATTTT	CATGGGGRGNQPQHF
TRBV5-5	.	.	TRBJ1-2	TGTGCCAGCAGCTCCCGGATGGCAGGCAACTATGGCTACACCTTC	CASSSRMAGNYGYTF
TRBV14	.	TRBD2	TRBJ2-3	TGTGCCAGCAGCCAAGTTGCGGGGGGGCGCACAGATACGCAGTATTTT	CASSQVAGGRTDTQYF
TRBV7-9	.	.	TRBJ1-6	TGTGCCAGCAGCTCTGGAGGGGCACCCCTCCACTTT	CASSSGGAPLHF
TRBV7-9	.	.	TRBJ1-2	TGTGCCAGCATCGAAGCAGGGAGAACGGGTGGCTACACCTTC	CASIEAGRTGGYTF
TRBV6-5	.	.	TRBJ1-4	TGTGCCAGCAGGGCGAGGGCAACTAATGAAAAACTGTTTTTT	CASRARATNEKLFF
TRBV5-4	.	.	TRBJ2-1	TGTGCCAGCAGCTTGGACAGCAATGAGCAGTTCTTC	CASSLDSNEQFF
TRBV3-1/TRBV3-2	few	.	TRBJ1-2	TGTGCCAGCAGCGGCGACAGGCTGGCCTTC	CASSGDRLAF
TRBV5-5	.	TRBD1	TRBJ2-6	TGTGCCAGCAGCTCTACCGGACAGGGGACCACCTCTGGGGCCAACGTCCTGACTTTC	CASSSTGQGTTSGANVLTF
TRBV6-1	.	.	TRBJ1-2	TGTGCCAGCAGTGAAGCAGGGGTAGACGGCTACACCTTC	CASSEAGVDGYTF
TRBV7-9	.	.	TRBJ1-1	TGTGCCAGCAGGGGATTAGGGACTCTGAACACTGAAGCTTTCTTT	CASRGLGTLNTEAFF
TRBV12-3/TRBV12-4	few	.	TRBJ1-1	TGTGCCAGCAGCCTGGACAGATACACTGAAGCTTTCTTT	CASSLDRYTEAFF
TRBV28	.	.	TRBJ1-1	TGTGCCAGCAGTCCCCTAGGGACTACGAGTGAAGCTTTCTTT	CASSPLGTTSEAFF
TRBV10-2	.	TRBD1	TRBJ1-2	TGCGCCAGCAGACCCGGGACAGGGGCCTATGGCTACACCTTC	CASRPGTGAYGYTF
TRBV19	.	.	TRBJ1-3	TGTGCCAGCTCGACAGTGGGAAACACCATATATTTT	CASSTVGNTIYF
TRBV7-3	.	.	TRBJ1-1	TGTGCCAGCAGCTTGAGAATGAACACTGAAGCTTTCTTT	CASSLRMNTEAFF
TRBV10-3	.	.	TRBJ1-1	TGTGCCATCAGTGGGGCTAGGGGGATAAGGACTGAAGCTTTCTTT	CAISGARGIRTEAFF
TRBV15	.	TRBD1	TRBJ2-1	TGTGCCACCAGCATCGGACAGGGGACCGATGAGCAGTTCTTC	CATSIGQGTDEQFF
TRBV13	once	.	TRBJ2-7	TGTGCCAGCAGCTCCATAACCTCAGTCGCCTACGAGCAGTACTTC	CASSSITSVAYEQYF
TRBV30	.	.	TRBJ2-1	TGTGCCTGGAGTGTACTTTGGTACAATGAGCAGTTCTTC	CAWSVLWYNEQFF
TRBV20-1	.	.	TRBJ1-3	TGCAGTGCTAGTTGGGGGGGGGACACCATATATTTT	CSASWGGDTIYF
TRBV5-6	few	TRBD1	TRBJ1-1	TGTGCCAGCAGCTCTTCCGGGACAGGAGACATGAACACTGAAGCTTTCTTT	CASSSSGTGDMNTEAFF
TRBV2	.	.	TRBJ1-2	TGTGCCAGCAGCCGGGGGAGGGATGGCTACACCTTC	CASSRGRDGYTF
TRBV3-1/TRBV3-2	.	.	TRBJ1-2	TGTGCCAGCAGCACCGACCACTACACTCCTGGCTACACCTTC	CASSTDHYTPGYTF
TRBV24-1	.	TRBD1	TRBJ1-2	TGTGCCACCAGTGATTTGAGGGACAGGCCCCATTTAGGCTATGGCTACACCTTC	CATSDLRDRPHLGYGYTF
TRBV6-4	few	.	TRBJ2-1	TGTGCCAGCAGTTTGGCCCCCGGGAGCTCCTACAATGAGCAGTTCTTC	CASSLAPGSSYNEQFF